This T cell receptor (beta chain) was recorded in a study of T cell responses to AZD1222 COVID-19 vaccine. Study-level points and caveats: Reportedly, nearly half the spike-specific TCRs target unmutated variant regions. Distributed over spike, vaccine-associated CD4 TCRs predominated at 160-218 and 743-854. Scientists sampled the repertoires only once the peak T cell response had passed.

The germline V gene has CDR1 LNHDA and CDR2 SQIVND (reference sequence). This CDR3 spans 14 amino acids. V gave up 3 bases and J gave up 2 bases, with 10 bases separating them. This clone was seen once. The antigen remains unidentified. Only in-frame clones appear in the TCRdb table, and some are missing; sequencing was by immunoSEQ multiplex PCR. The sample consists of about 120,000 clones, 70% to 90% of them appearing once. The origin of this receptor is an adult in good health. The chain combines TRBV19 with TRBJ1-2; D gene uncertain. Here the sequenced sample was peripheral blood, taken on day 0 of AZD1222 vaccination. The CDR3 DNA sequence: TGTGCCAGTAGTATCTCGGGTGGGAACTATGGCTACACCTTC. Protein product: CASSISGGNYGYTF.